This T cell receptor (beta chain) was captured by sequencing in a study of neoadjuvant anti-PD-1 for oral cavity cancer. Study-level background: Around day 43, patients without progression received a fourth nivolumab dose before surgery.

Study-wide results and caveats: PBMC Gini-index clonality exceeded responders' in non-responders post-nivolumab.

These newly diagnosed stage II-IVA oral cavity squamous cell carcinoma patients had no prior systemic or radiation treatment. PBMCs were not maintained or expanded in culture before analysis. Profiling relied on immunoSEQ multiplex PCR, and the TCRdb table lists in-frame clones only, not all of them. This table holds about 7,000 clones, more than 70% found once. This clone was detected only a few times. Its target is not known. Looked up from germline, CDR1 is LGHNA and CDR2 is YSLEER. The CDR3 contains 16 residues. The junction had 10 bases not matched to a gene; V was cut back by 5 bases and J by 4 bases.

The TCR sequence derives from a person aged 35-79 years with oral cavity squamous cell carcinoma. J is TRBJ2-1 and V is TRBV4-3, with 8 bases aligning to TRBD1. The source was PBMCs, collected before nivolumab (anti-PD-1) treatment. The CDR3 protein is CASSYETGAAYNEQFF. As DNA, the CDR3 is TGCGCCAGCAGCTACGAGACAGGGGCAGCGTACAATGAGCAGTTCTTC.